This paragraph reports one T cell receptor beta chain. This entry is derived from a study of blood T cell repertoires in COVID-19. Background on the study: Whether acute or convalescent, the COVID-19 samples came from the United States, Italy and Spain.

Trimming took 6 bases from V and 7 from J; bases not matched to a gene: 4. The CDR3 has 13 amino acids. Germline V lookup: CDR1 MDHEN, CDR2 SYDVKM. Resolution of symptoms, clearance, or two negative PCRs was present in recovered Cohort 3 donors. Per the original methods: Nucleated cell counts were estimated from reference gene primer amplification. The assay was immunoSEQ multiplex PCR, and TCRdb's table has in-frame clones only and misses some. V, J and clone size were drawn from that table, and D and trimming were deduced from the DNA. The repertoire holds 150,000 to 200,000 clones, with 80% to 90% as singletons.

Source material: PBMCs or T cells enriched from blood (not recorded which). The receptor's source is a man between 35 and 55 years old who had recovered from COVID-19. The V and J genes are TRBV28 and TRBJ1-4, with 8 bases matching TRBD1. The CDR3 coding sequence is TGTGCCAGCAGGCCAGGGGGCCTTGAAAAACTGTTTTTT. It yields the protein CASRPGGLEKLFF.